This TCR beta chain was sequenced during a study of blood T cell repertoires in COVID-19. Germline CDR1 LGHNA, CDR2 YNFKEQ. This CDR3 is built from 15 residues. V lost 3 bases to trimming and J lost 4 bases, with 14 bases between them. Original analysis: Amplification with reference gene primers provided the estimates of nucleated cell counts. TCRdb's copy holds only in-frame clones and misses some; the assay was immunoSEQ multiplex PCR. V, J and clone size are taken as reported in that table, and D and trimming were inferred from the DNA itself. The table has approximately 450,000 clones, around nine tenths seen once; the top ten hold roughly 4%. This clone has a single count.

This clonotype was sampled from a woman in her thirties with acute or convalescent COVID-19. This chain connects TRBV4-2 to TRBJ2-3; a possible D gene is TRBD2 (6 bases). The sample was peripheral blood. The CDR3 coding sequence is TGTGCCAGCAGCCAGCTAGCGAATAGGGCAGATACGCAGTATTTT. Its translation: CASSQLANRADTQYF.